The clone carrying this TCR beta chain was picked up a small number of times. Its antigen is still unknown. Investigators reverse transcribed all isolated RNA, so they sequenced expressed TCRB transcripts. The protocol was immunoSEQ multiplex PCR, while the TCRdb copy is restricted to in-frame clones and leaves out a portion. The data show around 400,000 clones, with roughly 12% seen just once and approximately 0.015% held by the top ten. These data come from a study of beta chain features in type 1 diabetes. About the research overall: No patient-donor differences in age, gender, total cells or subset yield.

Study-level findings and limits: A moderate, significant TCRB CDR3 shortening appeared in type 1 diabetes across four CD4+ subsets.

Per the germline V gene, CDR1 is MNHEY and CDR2 is SVGAGI. This CDR3 is built from 14 residues. Trimming took off 0 bases at V and 13 bases at J, with 18 bases between the two ends. The sequence came from a man between 18 and 35 years old in good health. The chain has TRBV6-5 and TRBJ2-5; a weak D match, TRBD2 (5 bases). Sequencing was performed on naive CD4+ T cells from blood. The CDR3 nucleotides are TGTGCCAGCAGTTACTCGATACGGGATCTTCCTGGGTACTTC. Translating gives CASSYSIRDLPGYF.